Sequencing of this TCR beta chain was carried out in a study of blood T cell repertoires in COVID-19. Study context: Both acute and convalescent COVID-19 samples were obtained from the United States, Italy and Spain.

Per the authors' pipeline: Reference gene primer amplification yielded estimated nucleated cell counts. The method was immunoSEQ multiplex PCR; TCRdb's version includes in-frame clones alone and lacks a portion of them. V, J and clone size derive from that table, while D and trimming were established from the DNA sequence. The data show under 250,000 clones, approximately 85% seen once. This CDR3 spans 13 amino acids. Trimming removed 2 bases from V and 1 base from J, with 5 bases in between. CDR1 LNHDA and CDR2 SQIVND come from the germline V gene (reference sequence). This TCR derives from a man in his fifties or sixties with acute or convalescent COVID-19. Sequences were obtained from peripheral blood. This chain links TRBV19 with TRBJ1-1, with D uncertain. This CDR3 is CASSIPKNTEAFF. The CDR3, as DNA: TGTGCCAGTAGTATACCCAAGAACACTGAAGCTTTCTTT. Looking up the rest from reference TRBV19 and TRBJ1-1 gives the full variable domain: DGGITQSPKYLFRKEGQNVTLSCEQNLNHDAMYWYRQDPGQGLRLIYYSQIVNDFQKGDIAEGYSVSREKKESFPLTVTSAQKNPTAFYLCASSIPKNTEAFFGQGTRLTVV.